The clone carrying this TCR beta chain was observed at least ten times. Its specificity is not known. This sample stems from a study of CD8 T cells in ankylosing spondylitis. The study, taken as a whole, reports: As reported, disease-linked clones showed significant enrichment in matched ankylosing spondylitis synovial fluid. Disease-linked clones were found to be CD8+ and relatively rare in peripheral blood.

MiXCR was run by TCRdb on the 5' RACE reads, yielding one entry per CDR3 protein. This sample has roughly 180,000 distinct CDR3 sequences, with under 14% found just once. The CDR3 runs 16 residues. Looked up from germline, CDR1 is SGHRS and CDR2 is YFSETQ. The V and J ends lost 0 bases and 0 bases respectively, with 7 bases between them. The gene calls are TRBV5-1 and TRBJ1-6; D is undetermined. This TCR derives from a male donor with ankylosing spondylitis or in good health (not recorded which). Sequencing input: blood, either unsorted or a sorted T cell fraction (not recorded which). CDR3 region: CASSLGGDSYNSPLHF. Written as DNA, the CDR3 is TGCGCCAGCAGCTTGGGTGGCGACTCCTATAATTCACCCCTCCACTTT.